This T cell receptor (beta chain) stems from a study of human T cells and chemical hapten exposure. Study-wide results and limits: Relative to controls, expanded TCRs formed significantly more large CDR3 similarity clusters.

The sample's time point: patch test 2, 6 weeks after DPC sensitization. Treatment described: therapeutic diphenylcyclopropenone sensitization with weekly scalp DPC. In this sample, this clonotype turned up many times. Its antigen is unidentified. The CDR3 runs 12 residues. V was cut by 4 bases and J by 4 bases, with 7 bases left in between. Germline CDR1 reads MNHEY; CDR2 reads SMNVEV (reference sequence). MiXCR was run by TCRdb on the RACE reads, yielding one entry per CDR3 protein. The table records approximately 350,000 distinct CDR3 sequences, about 6.9% of them present only once. This clonotype originated in a woman between 18 and 29 years old with alopecia areata. Some clones in this sample may be carry-over from other donors' samples. The chain carries TRBV27 and TRBJ1-1; TRBD1 is a possible D gene (5 bases). The input for sequencing was whole blood, taken in connection with sensitization to the hapten diphenylcyclopropenone (DPC). This CDR3 reads CASSSQGTEAFF. DNA for the CDR3: TGTGCCAGCAGTTCCCAGGGCACTGAAGCTTTCTTT.